This T cell receptor beta chain was obtained from a study of T cells after yellow fever vaccination. Findings and caveats of the study: The study re-detected most primary-vaccination clones after the booster (approximately 96% CD4, almost 90% CD8). Overlap between CD4 and CD8 compartments was detected for a small share of clonotypes. Weaker, the secondary response peaked sooner, at day 5 versus 15.

This clonotype was seen more than once but under ten times. What it recognizes is unknown. Template-switching 5'RACE yielded the TCR cDNA; a universal primer site and UMIs were added in the process. TCRdb re-analysed the 5' RACE reads in MiXCR, keeping a single row per CDR3 protein. The sample includes a few hundred thousand distinct CDR3 sequences, 8.1% of them seen just once. The ends were cut back, 0 bases at V and 2 bases at J, with 10 bases in the middle. This CDR3 contains 15 residues. Germline CDR1 reads ENHRY; CDR2 reads SYGVKD. The specimen comprised PBMCs, sampled around 45 days after the first yellow fever vaccination. The chain uses TRBV10-3 and TRBJ2-5; TRBD2 might be the D (5 bases). The receptor's source is a man between 18 and 35 years old who received the YFV17D yellow fever vaccine. The CDR3 DNA reads TGTGCCATCAGTGAGTCGCAAGCGGTACAAGAGACCCAGTACTTC. This codes for CAISESQAVQETQYF.